The 3 T cell receptor beta chains below come from one sample, sequenced in a study of identical twins. In TCRdb, the 5' RACE reads were re-called with MiXCR into one record per CDR3 protein. The table lists about 190,000 distinct CDR3 sequences, about 15% of them singletons. These data were likewise used in another study, on T cells expressing NK-cell markers.

Sequencing input: CD8+ T cells sorted from blood. These receptors came from a woman aged 18-35 years in good health.

The chain has TRBV3-1 and TRBJ2-3, with 10 nucleotides matching TRBD2. There are 15 residues in the CDR3. Per the germline V gene, CDR1 is LGHDT and CDR2 is YNNKEL (reference sequence). V was pared by 3 bases and J by 1 base, with 1 base of the junction left unmatched. In nucleotides, the CDR3 is TGTGCCAGCAGCCAGGGGACTAGCGGCACAGATACGCAGTATTTT. Its translation: CASSQGTSGTDTQYF.

The chain recombines TRBV6-5 with TRBJ2-1; TRBD1 or TRBD2 may be the D gene (5 bases each). Deletions cut 2 bases from V and 0 bases from J, with 14 bases between. The V gene's germline CDR1 is MNHEY and CDR2 SVGAGI. CDR3 length: 17 amino acids. CDR3 sequence: CASSYPSEGFSYNEQFF. For the CDR3, the DNA is TGTGCCAGCAGTTACCCTTCAGAGGGGTTCTCCTACAATGAGCAGTTCTTC.

This rearrangement joins TRBV20-1 to TRBJ2-6, with D unresolved. The germline V and J ends were trimmed by 4 bases and 4 bases, with 5 bases remaining between them. This CDR3 spans 12 amino acids. Germline CDR1 reads DFQATT; CDR2 reads SNEGSKA (reference sequence). The CDR3 loop is CSAIHGANVLTF. DNA for the CDR3: TGCAGTGCTATACACGGGGCCAACGTCCTGACTTTC.